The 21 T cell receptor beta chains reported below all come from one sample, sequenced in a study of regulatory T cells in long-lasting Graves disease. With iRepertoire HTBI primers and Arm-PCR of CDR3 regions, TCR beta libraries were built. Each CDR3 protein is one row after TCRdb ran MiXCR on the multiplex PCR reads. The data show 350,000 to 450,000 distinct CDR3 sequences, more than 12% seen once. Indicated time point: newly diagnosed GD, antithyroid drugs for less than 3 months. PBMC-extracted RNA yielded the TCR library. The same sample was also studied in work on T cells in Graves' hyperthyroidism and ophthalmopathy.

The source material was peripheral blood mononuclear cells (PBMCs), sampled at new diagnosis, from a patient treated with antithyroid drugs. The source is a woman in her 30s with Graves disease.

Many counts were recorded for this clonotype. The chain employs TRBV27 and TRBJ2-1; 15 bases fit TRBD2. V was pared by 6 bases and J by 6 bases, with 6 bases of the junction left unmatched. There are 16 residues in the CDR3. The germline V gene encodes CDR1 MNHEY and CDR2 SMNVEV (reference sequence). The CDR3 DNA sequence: TGTGCCAGCAGCCGGACTAGCGGGAGGGCAAGCAATGAGCAGTTCTTC. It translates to CASSRTSGRASNEQFF.

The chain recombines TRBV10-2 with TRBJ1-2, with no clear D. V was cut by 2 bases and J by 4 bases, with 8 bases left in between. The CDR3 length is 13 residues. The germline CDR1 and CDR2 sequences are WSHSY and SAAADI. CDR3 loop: CASSEGFGYGYTF. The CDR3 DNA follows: TGCGCCAGCAGTGAGGGTTTCGGCTATGGCTACACCTTC.

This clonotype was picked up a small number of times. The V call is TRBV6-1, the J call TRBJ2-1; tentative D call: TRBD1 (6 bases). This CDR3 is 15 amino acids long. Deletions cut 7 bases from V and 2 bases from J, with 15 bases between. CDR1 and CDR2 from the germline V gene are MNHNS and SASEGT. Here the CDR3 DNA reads TGTGCCAGCACCCCCTTCCAGGGGCCCTACAATGAGCAGTTCTTC. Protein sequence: CASTPFQGPYNEQFF.

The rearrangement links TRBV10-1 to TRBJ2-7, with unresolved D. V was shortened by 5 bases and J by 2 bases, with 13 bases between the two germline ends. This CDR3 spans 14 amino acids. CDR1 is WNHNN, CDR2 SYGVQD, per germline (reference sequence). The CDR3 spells CASSLRARPYEQYF. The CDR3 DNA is TGCGCCAGCAGTCTCCGGGCCCGACCCTACGAGCAGTACTTC.

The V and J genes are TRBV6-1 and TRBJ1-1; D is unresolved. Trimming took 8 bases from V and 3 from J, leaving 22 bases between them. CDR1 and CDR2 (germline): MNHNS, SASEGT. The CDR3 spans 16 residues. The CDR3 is CASPSVGYLWDTEAFF. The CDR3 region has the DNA TGTGCCAGCCCCTCTGTAGGGTATCTTTGGGACACTGAAGCTTTCTTT.

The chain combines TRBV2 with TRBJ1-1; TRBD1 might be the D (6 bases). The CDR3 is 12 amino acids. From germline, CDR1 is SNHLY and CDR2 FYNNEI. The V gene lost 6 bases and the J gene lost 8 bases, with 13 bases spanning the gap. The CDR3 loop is CASRGTNGEAFF. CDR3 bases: TGTGCCAGCAGAGGGACAAACGGCGAAGCTTTCTTT.

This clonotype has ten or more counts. The CDR3: CASSTLGISGNTIYF. Written as DNA, the CDR3 is TGTGCCAGCAGCACGCTTGGGATCTCTGGAAACACCATATATTTT. The chain joins TRBV11-1 to TRBJ1-3; D not resolved. The germline V gene encodes CDR1 SGHAT and CDR2 FQDESV (reference sequence). The V and J ends lost 5 bases and 0 bases respectively, with 11 bases between them. This CDR3 is 15 amino acids long.

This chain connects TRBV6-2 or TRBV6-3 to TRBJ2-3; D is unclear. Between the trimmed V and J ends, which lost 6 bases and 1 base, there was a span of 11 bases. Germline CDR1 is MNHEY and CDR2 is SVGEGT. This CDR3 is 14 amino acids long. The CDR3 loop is CASRRPQGTDTQYF. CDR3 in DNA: TGTGCCAGCAGAAGACCCCAGGGCACAGATACGCAGTATTTT.

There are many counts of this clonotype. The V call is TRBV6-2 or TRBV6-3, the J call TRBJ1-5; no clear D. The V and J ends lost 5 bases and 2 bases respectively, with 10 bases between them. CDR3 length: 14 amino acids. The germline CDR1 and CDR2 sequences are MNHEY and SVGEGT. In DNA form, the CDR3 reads TGTGCCAGCAGTGACGACCTCGGCAATCAGCCCCAGCATTTT. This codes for CASSDDLGNQPQHF.

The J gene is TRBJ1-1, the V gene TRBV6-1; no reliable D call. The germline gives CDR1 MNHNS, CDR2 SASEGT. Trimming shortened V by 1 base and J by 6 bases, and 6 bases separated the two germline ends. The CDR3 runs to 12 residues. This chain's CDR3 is CASSEVIPEAFF. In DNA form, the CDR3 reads TGTGCCAGCAGTGAAGTGATTCCTGAAGCTTTCTTT.

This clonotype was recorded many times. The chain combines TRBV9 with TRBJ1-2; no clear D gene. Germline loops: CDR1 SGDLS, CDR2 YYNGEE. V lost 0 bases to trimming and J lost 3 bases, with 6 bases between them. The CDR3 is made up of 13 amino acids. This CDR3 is CASSVDQYYGYTF. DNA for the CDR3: TGTGCCAGCAGCGTAGACCAATACTATGGCTACACCTTC.

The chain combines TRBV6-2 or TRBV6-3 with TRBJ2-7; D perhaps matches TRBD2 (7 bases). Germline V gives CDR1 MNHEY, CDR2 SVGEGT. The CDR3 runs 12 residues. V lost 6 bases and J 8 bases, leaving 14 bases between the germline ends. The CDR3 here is CASSPRGDKQYF. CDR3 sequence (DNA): TGTGCCAGCAGCCCCCGGGGGGACAAGCAGTACTTC.

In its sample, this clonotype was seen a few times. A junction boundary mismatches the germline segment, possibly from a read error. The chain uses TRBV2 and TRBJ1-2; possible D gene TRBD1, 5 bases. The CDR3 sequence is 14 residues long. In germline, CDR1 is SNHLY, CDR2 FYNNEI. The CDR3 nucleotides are TGTGCCGGCAGTGAAGAGGGGCGGAACTATGGCTACACCTTC. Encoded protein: CAGSEEGRNYGYTF. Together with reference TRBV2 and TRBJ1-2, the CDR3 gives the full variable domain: EPEVTQTPSHQVTQMGQEVILRCVPISNHLYFYWYRQILGQKVEFLVSFYNNEISEKSEIFDDQFSVERPDGSNFTLKIRSTKLEDSAMYFCAGSEEGRNYGYTFGSGTRLTVV.

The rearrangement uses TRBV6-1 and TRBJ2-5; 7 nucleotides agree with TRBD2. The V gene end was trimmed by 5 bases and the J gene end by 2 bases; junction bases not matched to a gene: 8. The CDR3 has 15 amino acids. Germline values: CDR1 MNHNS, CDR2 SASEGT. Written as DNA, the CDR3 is TGTGCCAGCAGTACCCCGGGGAGGGTTCAAGAGACCCAGTACTTC. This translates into CASSTPGRVQETQYF.

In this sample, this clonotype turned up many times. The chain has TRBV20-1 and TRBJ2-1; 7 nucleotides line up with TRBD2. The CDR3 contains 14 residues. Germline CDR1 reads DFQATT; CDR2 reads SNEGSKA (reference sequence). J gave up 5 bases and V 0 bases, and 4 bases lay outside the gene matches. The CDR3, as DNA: TGCAGTGCTAGAGATAGCGGGCATGACAATGAGCAGTTCTTC. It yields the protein CSARDSGHDNEQFF.

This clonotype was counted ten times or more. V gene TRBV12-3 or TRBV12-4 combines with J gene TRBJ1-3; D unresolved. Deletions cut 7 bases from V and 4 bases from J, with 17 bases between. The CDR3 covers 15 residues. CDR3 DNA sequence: TGTGCCAGCACCCCAAGGGAATTTGACGGAAACACCATATATTTT. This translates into CASTPREFDGNTIYF.

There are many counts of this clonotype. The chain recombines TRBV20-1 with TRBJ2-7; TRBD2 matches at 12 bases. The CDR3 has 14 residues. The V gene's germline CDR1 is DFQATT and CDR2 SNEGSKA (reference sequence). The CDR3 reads CSGKTSGRTYEQYF. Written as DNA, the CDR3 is TGCAGCGGGAAAACTAGCGGGAGGACGTACGAGCAGTACTTC.

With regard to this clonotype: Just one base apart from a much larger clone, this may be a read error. The CDR3 protein is CASRRTGNSPLHF. DNA of the CDR3: TGTGCCAGCAGGAGGACAGGAAATTCACCCCTCCACTTT. The J gene is TRBJ1-6, the V gene TRBV2; 7 bases line up with TRBD1. The CDR3 spans 13 residues. J gave up 7 bases and V 6 bases, and 3 bases lay outside the gene matches. The germline CDR1 and CDR2 sequences are SNHLY and FYNNEI.

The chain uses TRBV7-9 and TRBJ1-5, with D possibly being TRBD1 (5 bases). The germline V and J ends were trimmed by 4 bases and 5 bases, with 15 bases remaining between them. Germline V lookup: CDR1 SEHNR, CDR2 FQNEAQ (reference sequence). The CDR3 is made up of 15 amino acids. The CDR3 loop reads CASSSGTGRYQPQHF. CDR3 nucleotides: TGTGCCAGCAGCTCCGGGACCGGGCGGTATCAGCCCCAGCATTTT.

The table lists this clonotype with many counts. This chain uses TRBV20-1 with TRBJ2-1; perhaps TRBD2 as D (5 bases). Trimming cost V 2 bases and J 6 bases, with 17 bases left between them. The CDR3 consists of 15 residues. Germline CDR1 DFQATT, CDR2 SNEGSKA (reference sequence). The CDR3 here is CSARLGSGAGNEQFF. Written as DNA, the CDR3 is TGCAGTGCTAGATTAGGGAGCGGCGCGGGCAATGAGCAGTTCTTC.

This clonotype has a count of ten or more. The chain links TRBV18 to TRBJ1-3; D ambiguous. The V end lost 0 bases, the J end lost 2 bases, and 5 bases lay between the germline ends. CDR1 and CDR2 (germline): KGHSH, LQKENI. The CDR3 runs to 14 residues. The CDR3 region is CASSPPTAGNTIYF. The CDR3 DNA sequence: TGTGCCAGCTCACCACCCACAGCTGGAAACACCATATATTTT.